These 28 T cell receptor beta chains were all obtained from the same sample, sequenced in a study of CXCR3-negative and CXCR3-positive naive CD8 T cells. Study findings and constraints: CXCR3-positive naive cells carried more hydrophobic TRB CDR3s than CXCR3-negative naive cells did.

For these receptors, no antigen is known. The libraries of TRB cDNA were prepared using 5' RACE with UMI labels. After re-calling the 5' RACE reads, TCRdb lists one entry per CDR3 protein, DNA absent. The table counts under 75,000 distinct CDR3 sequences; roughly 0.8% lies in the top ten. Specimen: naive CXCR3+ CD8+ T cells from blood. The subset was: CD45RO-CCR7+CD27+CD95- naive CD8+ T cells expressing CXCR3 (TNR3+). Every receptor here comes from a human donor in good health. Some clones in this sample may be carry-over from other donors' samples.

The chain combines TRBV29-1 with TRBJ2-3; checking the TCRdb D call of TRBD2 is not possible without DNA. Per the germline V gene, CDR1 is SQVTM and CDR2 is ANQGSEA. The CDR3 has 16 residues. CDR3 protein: CSVDPILAESTDTQYF.

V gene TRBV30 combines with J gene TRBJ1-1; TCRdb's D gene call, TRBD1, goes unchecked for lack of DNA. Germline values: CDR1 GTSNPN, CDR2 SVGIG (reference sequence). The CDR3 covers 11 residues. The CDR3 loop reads CACRGGTEAFF. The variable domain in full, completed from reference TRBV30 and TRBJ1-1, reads SQTIHQWPATLVQPVGSPLSLECTVEGTSNPNLYWYRQAAGRGLQLLFYSVGIGQISSEVPQNLSASRPQDRQFILSSKKLLLSDSGFYLCACRGGTEAFFGQGTRLTVV.

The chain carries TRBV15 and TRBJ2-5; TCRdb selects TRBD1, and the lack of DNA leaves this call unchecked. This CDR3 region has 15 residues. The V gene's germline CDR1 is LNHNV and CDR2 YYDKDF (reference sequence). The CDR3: CATSRDRGGQETQYF.

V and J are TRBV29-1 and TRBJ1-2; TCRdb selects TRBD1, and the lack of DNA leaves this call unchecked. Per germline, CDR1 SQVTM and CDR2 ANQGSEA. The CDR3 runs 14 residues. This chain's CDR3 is CSVVTGGSNYGYTF. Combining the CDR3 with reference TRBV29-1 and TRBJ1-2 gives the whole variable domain SAVISQKPSRDICQRGTSLTIQCQVDSQVTMMFWYRQQPGQSLTLIATANQGSEATYESGFVIDKFPISRPNLTFSTLTVSNMSPEDSSIYLCSVVTGGSNYGYTFGSGTRLTVV.

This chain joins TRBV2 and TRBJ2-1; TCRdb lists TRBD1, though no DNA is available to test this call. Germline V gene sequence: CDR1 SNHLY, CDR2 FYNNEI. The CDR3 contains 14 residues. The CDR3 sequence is CASSGDRTYNEQFF.

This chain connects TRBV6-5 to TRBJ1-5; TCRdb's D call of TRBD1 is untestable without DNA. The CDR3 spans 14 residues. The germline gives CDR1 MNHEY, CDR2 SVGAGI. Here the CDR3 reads CASSYETGRQPQHF.

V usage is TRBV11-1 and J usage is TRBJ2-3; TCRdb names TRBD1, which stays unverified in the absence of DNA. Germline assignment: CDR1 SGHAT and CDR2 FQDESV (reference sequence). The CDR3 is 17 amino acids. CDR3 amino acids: CASSQSRTDQHTDTQYF.

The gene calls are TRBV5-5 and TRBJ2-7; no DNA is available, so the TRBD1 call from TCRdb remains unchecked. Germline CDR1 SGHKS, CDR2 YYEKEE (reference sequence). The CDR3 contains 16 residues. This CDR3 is CASNNDGTAGPGEQYF.

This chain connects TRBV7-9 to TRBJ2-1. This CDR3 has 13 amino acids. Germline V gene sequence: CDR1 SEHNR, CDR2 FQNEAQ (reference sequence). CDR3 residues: CASSLAQLEEQFF.

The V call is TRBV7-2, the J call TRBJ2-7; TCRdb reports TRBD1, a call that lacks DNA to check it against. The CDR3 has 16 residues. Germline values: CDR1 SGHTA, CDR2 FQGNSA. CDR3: CASSLESGVSSYEQYF.

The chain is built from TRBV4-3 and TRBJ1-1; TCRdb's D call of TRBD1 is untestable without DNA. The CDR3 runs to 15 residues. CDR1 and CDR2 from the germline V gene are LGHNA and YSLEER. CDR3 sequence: CASRAGTALGTEAFF.

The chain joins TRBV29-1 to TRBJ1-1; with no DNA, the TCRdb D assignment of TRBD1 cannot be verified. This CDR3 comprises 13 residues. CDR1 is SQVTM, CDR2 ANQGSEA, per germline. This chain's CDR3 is CSVFQGSNTEAFF.

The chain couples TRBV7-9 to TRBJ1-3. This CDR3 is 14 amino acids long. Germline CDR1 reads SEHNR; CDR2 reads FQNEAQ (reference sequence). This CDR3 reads CASSSVGAGNTIYF.

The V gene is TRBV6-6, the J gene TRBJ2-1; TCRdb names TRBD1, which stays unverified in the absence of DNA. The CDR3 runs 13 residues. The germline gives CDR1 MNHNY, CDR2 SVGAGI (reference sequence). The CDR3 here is CASSQDPGNEQFF.

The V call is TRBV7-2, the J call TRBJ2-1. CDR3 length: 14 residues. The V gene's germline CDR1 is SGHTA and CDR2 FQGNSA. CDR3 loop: CASSLAVALGEQFF.

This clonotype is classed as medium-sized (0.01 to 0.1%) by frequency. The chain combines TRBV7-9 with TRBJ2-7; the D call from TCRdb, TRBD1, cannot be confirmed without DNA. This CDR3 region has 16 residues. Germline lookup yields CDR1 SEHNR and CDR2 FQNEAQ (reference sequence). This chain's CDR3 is CASSLAQGRDSYEQYF.

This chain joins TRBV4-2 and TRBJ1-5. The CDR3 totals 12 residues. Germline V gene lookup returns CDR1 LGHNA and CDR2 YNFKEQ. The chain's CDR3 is CASSQDNQPQHF.

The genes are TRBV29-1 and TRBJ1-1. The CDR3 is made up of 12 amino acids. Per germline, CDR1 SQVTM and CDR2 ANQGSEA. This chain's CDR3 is CSVGGQTVEAFF.

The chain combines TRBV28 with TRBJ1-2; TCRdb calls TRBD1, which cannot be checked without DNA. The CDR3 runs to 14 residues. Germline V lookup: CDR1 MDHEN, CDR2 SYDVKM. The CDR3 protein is CASSLPPRPDGYTF.

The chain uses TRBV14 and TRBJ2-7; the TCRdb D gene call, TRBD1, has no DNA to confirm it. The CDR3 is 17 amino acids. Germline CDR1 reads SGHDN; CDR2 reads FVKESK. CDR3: CASSQDMTGQGLFGQYF.

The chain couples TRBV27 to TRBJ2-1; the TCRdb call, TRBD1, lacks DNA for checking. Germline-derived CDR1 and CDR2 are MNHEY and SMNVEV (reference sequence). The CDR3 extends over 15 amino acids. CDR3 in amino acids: CASSWGGSSYNEQFF.

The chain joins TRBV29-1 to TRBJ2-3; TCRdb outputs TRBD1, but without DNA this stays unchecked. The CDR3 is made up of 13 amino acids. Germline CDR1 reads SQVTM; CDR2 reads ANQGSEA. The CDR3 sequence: CSVVRGDTDTQYF.

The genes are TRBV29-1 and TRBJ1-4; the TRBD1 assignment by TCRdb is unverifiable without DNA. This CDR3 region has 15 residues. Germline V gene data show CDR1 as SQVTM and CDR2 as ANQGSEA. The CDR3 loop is CSVEGGRGAAEKLFF. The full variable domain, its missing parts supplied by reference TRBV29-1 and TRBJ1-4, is SAVISQKPSRDICQRGTSLTIQCQVDSQVTMMFWYRQQPGQSLTLIATANQGSEATYESGFVIDKFPISRPNLTFSTLTVSNMSPEDSSIYLCSVEGGRGAAEKLFFGSGTQLSVL.

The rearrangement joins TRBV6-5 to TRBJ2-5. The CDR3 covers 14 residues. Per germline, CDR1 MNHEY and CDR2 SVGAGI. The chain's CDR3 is CASSTEQLQETQYF.

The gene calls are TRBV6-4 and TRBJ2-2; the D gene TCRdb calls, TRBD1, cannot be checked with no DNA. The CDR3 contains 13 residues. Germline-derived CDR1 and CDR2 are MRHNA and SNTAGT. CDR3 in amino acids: CASRMGQSGELFF.

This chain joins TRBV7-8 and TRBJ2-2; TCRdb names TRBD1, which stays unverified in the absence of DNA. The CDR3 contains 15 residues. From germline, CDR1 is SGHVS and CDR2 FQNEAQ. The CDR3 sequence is CASSYWTGSDGELFF.

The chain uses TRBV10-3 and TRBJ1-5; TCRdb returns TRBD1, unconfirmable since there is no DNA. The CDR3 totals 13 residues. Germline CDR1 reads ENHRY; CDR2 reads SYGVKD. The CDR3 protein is CAISDRENQPQHF.

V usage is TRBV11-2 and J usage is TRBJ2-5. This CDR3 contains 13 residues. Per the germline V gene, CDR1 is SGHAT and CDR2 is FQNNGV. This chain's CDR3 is CASRKWTNETQYF.